These T cell receptor beta chains were read from a single sample in a study of T cell changes during pregnancy in multiple sclerosis. The method was immunoSEQ multiplex PCR; TCRdb's version includes in-frame clones alone and lacks a portion of them. The sample holds almost 20,000 clones, about 85% seen once. Specimen: CD8+ T cells from peripheral blood mononuclear cells, collected after pregnancy. These TCRs come from a female donor in good health, enrolled as a control in a pregnancy study. Each CDR3 is given with its conserved first and last residue. The D gene is left open where the match is weak. Only part of the rows carry a size: once, few, many, or a class if the clone is expanded.

d_call clone_size j_call v_call cdr3_aa cdr3_nt
- few TRBJ2-1 TRBV9 CASSTPVSASGSSYNEQFF TGTGCCAGCAGTACCCCGGTGTCTGCCAGCGGGTCCTCCTACAATGAGCAGTTCTTC
TRBD1 - TRBJ1-2 TRBV11-3 CASSLRTGKDGYTF TGTGCCAGCAGCCTGAGGACAGGGAAGGATGGCTACACCTTC
TRBD2 - TRBJ2-5 TRBV28 CASSLWGTSGTQETQYF TGTGCCAGCAGTTTATGGGGGACTAGCGGGACCCAAGAGACCCAGTACTTC
- - TRBJ2-1 TRBV5-6 CASSLGTGAGEQFF TGTGCCAGCAGCTTGGGGACGGGAGCCGGTGAGCAGTTCTTC
TRBD2 - TRBJ2-3 TRBV4-3 CASSQGSTSGDTQYF TGCGCCAGCAGCCAAGGGTCGACTAGCGGAGATACGCAGTATTTT
- - TRBJ2-5 TRBV13 CASSLGRSQETQYF TGTGCCAGCAGCTTAGGGCGGAGCCAAGAGACCCAGTACTTC
- - TRBJ1-6 TRBV5-1 CASSLAGVGANSPLHF TGCGCCAGCAGCTTGGCCGGGGTGGGAGCGAATTCACCCCTCCACTTT
TRBD1 - TRBJ2-7 TRBV7-9 CASSQGAEQYF TGTGCCAGCAGCCAGGGGGCTGAGCAGTACTTC
- - TRBJ2-5 TRBV7-9 CASSNGLEETQYF TGTGCCAGCAGCAACGGACTCGAAGAGACCCAGTACTTC
TRBD2 - TRBJ2-1 TRBV5-5 CASSLGLADNEQFF TGCGCCAGCAGCCTGGGACTAGCAGACAATGAGCAGTTCTTC
- - TRBJ2-2 TRBV6-1 CASSEAGGTTGELFF TGTGCCAGCAGTGAAGCAGGCGGGACCACCGGGGAGCTGTTTTTT
TRBD1 - TRBJ2-1 TRBV2 CASSVRRDRAGNEQFF TGTGCCAGCAGTGTCCGTCGGGACAGGGCGGGTAATGAGCAGTTCTTC
- - TRBJ1-6 TRBV16 CASSQSRGNNSPLHF TGTGCCAGCAGCCAATCGCGGGGGAATAATTCACCCCTCCACTTT
- - TRBJ1-1 TRBV19 CASSSPFSVVDTEAFF TGTGCCAGTAGTTCTCCCTTTTCGGTGGTGGACACTGAAGCTTTCTTT
TRBD2 - TRBJ2-2 TRBV4-1 CASSERLADIRELFF TGCGCCAGCAGCGAAAGACTAGCGGATATAAGGGAGCTGTTTTTT
TRBD2 few TRBJ2-3 TRBV27 CASSFGSGGVSDTQYF TGTGCCAGCAGTTTTGGAAGCGGGGGAGTATCAGATACGCAGTATTTT
TRBD2 - TRBJ2-7 TRBV27 CASSLLGGELNEQYF TGTGCCAGCAGTTTACTGGGAGGGGAGCTGAACGAGCAGTACTTC
- - TRBJ1-2 TRBV4-3 CASSQGVAEGGNYGYTF TGCGCCAGCAGCCAGGGAGTCGCGGAGGGAGGGAACTATGGCTACACCTTC
TRBD1 once TRBJ2-7 TRBV29-1 CSVVDRGSYEQYF TGCAGCGTTGTCGACAGGGGGTCCTACGAGCAGTACTTC
- - TRBJ1-1 TRBV5-1 CASSSLGRKAFF TGCGCCAGCAGCTCGCTCGGGAGGAAAGCTTTCTTT
TRBD1 - TRBJ2-7 TRBV5-6 CASSDNRGMSYEQYF TGTGCCAGCAGCGATAACAGGGGAATGAGCTACGAGCAGTACTTC
- - TRBJ2-3 TRBV19 CASSYGSPSTDTQYF TGTGCCAGTAGTTACGGGAGCCCGAGCACAGATACGCAGTATTTT
- - TRBJ2-7 TRBV19 CASSPLAGSSYEQYF TGTGCCAGTAGTCCCTTGGCGGGGAGCTCCTACGAGCAGTACTTC
- - TRBJ1-3 TRBV6-5 CASSYGRGFGNTIYF TGTGCCAGCAGTTACGGCAGGGGCTTTGGAAACACCATATATTTT
TRBD1 - TRBJ2-5 TRBV19 CASSRRDRDEETQYF TGTGCCAGTAGTAGAAGGGACAGGGACGAAGAGACCCAGTACTTC
- - TRBJ2-2 TRBV6-5 CASRAYTGELFF TGTGCCAGCAGGGCCTACACCGGGGAGCTGTTTTTT
- - TRBJ1-1 TRBV9 CASSVNGRRNTEAFF TGTGCCAGCAGCGTAAATGGGAGGCGGAACACTGAAGCTTTCTTT
- - TRBJ1-1 TRBV6-1 CASPAGTEAFF TGTGCCAGCCCCGCAGGGACTGAAGCTTTCTTT
- - TRBJ1-2 TRBV7-8 CASTPGVAPGGYTF TGTGCCAGCACTCCCGGGGTGGCCCCGGGGGGCTACACCTTC
TRBD2 - TRBJ2-1 TRBV7-2 CASSPAGVSYNEQFF TGTGCCAGCAGCCCTGCGGGGGTCTCCTACAATGAGCAGTTCTTC
- - TRBJ2-2 TRBV28 CASSMYAVTENTGELFF TGTGCCAGCAGTATGTACGCCGTGACAGAAAACACCGGGGAGCTGTTTTTT
TRBD2 - TRBJ2-1 TRBV11-2 CASSSREVWGVNEQFF TGTGCCAGCAGCTCTCGGGAGGTTTGGGGAGTCAATGAGCAGTTCTTC
- - TRBJ2-5 TRBV11-2 CASSVGGAGSRQETQYF TGTGCCAGCAGCGTGGGGGGGGCCGGCTCCAGACAAGAGACCCAGTACTTC
- - TRBJ2-2 TRBV25-1 CASSLTGELFF TGTGCCAGCAGTCTAACCGGGGAGCTGTTTTTT
TRBD1 - TRBJ1-5 TRBV27 CASRQGVGDQPQHF TGTGCCAGCAGGCAGGGGGTTGGCGATCAGCCCCAGCATTTT
- - TRBJ2-2 TRBV13 CASSLGVNTGELFF TGTGCCAGCAGCTTGGGCGTAAACACCGGGGAGCTGTTTTTT
TRBD2 once TRBJ2-7 TRBV10-3 CAISVSTSGGYGYEQYF TGTGCCATCAGTGTAAGCACTAGCGGGGGGTACGGCTACGAGCAGTACTTC
- - TRBJ2-7 TRBV30 CAWSPGISYEQYF TGTGCCTGGAGCCCAGGTATCTCCTACGAGCAGTACTTC
TRBD1 - TRBJ2-7 TRBV5-6 CASSLAGTGGLYEQYF TGTGCCAGCAGCTTGGCCGGGACAGGGGGACTCTACGAGCAGTACTTC
TRBD1 - TRBJ2-7 TRBV5-6 CASSWDRDYEQYF TGTGCCAGCAGCTGGGACAGGGACTACGAGCAGTACTTC
TRBD1 - TRBJ1-1 TRBV5-1 CASSTGTANTEAFF TGCGCCAGCAGCACCGGGACAGCGAACACTGAAGCTTTCTTT